This TCR beta chain came from a study of metastatic and nonmetastatic thyroid tumors. The wider study: Repertoires were compared across blood and tumor or nodule tissue from malignant and benign thyroid patients. Findings and caveats of the study: Reports indicated that malignant thyroid tumors showed significantly higher TCR beta diversity than benign nodules did, in blood and tumor.

The CDR3 is 15 residues long. The V gene's germline CDR1 is ENHRY and CDR2 SYGVKD. Between the trimmed V and J ends, which lost 9 bases and 0 bases, there was a span of 17 bases. No treatment had been given to any patient before thyroid surgery. This clone has ten or more counts. Its antigen is still unknown. Authors' processing steps: Across clinicopathological groups, CDR3 differences served as the basis for building a distant-metastasis classifier for papillary thyroid cancer. TCRdb reanalyzed the PCR reads via MiXCR. These V and J calls originate from TCRdb's pipeline instead of the authors' own analysis. The sample records about 32,000 clones, about 18% being singletons.

The J gene is TRBJ1-1, the V gene TRBV10-3; D unresolved. Sequenced sample: blood. The clonotype originates from a female donor with papillary thyroid cancer or a benign thyroid nodule (not recorded which). Some clones in this sample may be carry-over from other donors' samples. As DNA, the CDR3 is TGTGCCATTGTACCCTCCGGGGAGATGAACACTGAAGCTTTCTTT. Its protein is CAIVPSGEMNTEAFF.